This TCR beta chain was captured by sequencing in a study of CD8 T cells in ankylosing spondylitis. The study's findings and limits: Disease-associated clones were CD8+ and fairly uncommon in peripheral blood. There was a TCR beta motif, made of several highly homologous variants, that appeared characteristic of ankylosing spondylitis blood. Earlier work had already found some motif variants in reactive arthritis synovial fluid and blood.

Germline CDR1 reads DFQATT; CDR2 reads SNEGSKA (reference sequence). Between the trimmed V and J ends, which lost 6 bases and 2 bases, there was a span of 14 bases. The CDR3 contains 13 residues. Preparation of TCR beta libraries was done by quantitative 5'-RACE with molecular barcodes. TCRdb passed the 5' RACE reads through MiXCR, listing each CDR3 protein once. The sample has more than 500,000 distinct CDR3 sequences; less than 6% are singletons. This clonotype was observed many times. Its antigen is unknown. Sample: blood, either unsorted or a sorted T cell fraction (not recorded which). The chain couples TRBV20-1 to TRBJ2-7, with D possibly called TRBD1 or TRBD2 (5 bases each). This clonotype was obtained from a male donor with ankylosing spondylitis. CDR3 loop: CSAQVGPTYEQYF. The CDR3 DNA sequence: TGCAGTGCCCAGGTGGGACCCACCTACGAGCAGTACTTC.